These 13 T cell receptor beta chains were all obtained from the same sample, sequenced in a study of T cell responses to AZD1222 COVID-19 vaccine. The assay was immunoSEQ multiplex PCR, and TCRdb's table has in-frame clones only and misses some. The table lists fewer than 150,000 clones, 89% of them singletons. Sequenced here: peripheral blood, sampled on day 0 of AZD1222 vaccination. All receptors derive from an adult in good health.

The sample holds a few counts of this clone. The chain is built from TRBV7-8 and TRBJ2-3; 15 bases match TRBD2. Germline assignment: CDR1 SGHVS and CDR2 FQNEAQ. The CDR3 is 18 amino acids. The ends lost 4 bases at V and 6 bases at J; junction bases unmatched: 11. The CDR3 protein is CASSSPMGTSGRKDTQYF. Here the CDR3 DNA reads TGTGCCAGCAGCTCTCCGATGGGGACTAGCGGGAGGAAGGATACGCAGTATTTT. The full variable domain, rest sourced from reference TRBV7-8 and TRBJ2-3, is GAGVSQSPRYKVAKRGQDVALRCDPISGHVSLFWYQQALGQGPEFLTYFQNEAQLDKSGLPSDRFFAERPEGSVSTLKIQRTQQEDSAVYLCASSSPMGTSGRKDTQYFGPGTRLTVL.

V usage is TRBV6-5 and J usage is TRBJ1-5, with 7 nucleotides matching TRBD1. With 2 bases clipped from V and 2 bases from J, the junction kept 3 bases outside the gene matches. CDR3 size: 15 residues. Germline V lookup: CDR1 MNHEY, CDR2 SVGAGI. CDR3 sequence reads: CASSYDTGGNQPQHF. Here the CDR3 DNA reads TGTGCCAGCAGTTACGATACAGGGGGCAATCAGCCCCAGCATTTT.

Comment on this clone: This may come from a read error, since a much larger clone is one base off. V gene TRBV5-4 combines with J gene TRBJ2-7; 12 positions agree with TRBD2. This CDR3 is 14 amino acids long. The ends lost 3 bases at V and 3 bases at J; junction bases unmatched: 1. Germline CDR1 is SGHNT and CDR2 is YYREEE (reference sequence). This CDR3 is CASSSTSGSYEQYF. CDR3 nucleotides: TGTGCCAGCAGCTCGACTAGCGGGAGCTACGAGCAGTACTTC.

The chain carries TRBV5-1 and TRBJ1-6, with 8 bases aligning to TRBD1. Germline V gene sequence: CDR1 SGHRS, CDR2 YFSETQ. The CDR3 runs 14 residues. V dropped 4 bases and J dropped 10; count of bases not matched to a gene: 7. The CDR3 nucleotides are TGCGCCAGCAGCCACGGACAGGGCGAATCACCCCTCCACTTT. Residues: CASSHGQGESPLHF.

As DNA, the CDR3 is TGTGCCAGCTCACCACGCGGGGAACTACCCCAGCATTTT. Amino acids: CASSPRGELPQHF. The V call is TRBV18, the J call TRBJ1-5, with D uncertain. This CDR3 is built from 13 residues. Trimming left V 1 base short and J 10 bases short, with 11 bases between. Germline V gene lookup returns CDR1 KGHSH and CDR2 LQKENI.

The CDR3 nucleotides read TGTGCCAGTAGTATGGTCTCCTACGAGCAGTACTTC. It encodes CASSMVSYEQYF. The chain carries TRBV19 and TRBJ2-7; D is undetermined. The CDR3 is 12 residues long. The germline V gene has CDR1 LNHDA and CDR2 SQIVND (reference sequence). Trimming stripped 3 bases from V and 0 bases from J, with 3 bases between.

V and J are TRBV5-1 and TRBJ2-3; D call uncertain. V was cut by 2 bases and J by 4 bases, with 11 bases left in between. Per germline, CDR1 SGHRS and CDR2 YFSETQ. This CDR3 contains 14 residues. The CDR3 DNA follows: TGCGCCAGCAGCTTATCCCCGCCACCAGATACGCAGTATTTT. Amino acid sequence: CASSLSPPPDTQYF. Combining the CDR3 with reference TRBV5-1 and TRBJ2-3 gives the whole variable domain KAGVTQTPRYLIKTRGQQVTLSCSPISGHRSVSWYQQTPGQGLQFLFEYFSETQRNKGNFPGRFSGRQFSNSRSEMNVSTLELGDSALYLCASSLSPPPDTQYFGPGTRLTVL.

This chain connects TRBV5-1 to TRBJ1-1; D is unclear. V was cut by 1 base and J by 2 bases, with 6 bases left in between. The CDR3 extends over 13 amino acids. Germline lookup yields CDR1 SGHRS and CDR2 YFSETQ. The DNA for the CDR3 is TGCGCCAGCAGCTTGACGGGTAACACTGAAGCTTTCTTT. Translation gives CASSLTGNTEAFF.

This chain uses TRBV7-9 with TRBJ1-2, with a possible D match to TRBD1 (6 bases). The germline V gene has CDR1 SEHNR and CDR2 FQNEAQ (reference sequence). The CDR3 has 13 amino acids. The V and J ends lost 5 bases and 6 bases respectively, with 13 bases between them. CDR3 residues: CASSPSEGDGYTF. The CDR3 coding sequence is TGTGCCAGCAGCCCCAGTGAGGGGGATGGCTACACCTTC.

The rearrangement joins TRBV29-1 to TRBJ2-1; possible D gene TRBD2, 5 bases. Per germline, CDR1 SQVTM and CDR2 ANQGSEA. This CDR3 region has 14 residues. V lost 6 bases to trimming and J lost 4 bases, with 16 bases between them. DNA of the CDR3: TGCAGCGTCAACACTAGAACTGTTTACAATGAGCAGTTCTTC. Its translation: CSVNTRTVYNEQFF.

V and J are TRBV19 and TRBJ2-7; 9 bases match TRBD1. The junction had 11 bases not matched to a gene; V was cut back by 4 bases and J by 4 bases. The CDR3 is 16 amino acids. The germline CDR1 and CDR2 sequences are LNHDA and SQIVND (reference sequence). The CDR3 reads CASSKVGRTGEYEQYF. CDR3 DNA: TGTGCCAGTAGTAAGGTCGGGCGGACAGGGGAGTACGAGCAGTACTTC.

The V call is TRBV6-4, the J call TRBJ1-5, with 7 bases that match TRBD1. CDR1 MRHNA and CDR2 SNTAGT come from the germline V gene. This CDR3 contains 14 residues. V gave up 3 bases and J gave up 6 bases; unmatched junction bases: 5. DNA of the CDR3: TGTGCCAGCAGTGATCGACAGGGCGGTCAGCCCCAGCATTTT. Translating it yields CASSDRQGGQPQHF.

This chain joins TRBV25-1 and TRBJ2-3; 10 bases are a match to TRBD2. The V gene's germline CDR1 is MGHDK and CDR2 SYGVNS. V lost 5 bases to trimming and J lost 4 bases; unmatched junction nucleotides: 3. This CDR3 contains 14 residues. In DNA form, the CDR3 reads TGTGCCAGCAGTCCTAGCGGGGGCGCAGATACGCAGTATTTT. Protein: CASSPSGGADTQYF.